The 3 T cell receptor beta chains below were found in one sample sequenced in a study of OX40 agonist ivuxolimab in advanced cancers. Only in-frame clones appear in the TCRdb table, and some are missing; sequencing was by immunoSEQ multiplex PCR. This sample has tens of thousands of clones, with about nine tenths found just once. This specimen consisted of CD4+ or CD8+ T cells sorted from blood, obtained in a trial of the OX40 agonist ivuxolimab. The source of these receptors is an adult with an advanced solid tumor such as melanoma, head and neck, liver or kidney cancer.

The rearrangement uses TRBV11-3 and TRBJ1-3; D possibly corresponds to TRBD1 (5 bases). This CDR3 region has 15 residues. The V end lost 2 bases, the J end lost 3 bases, and 11 bases lay between the germline ends. Germline assignment: CDR1 SGHNT and CDR2 YENEEA. CDR3 sequence: CASSLTGLGGNTIYF. CDR3 bases: TGTGCCAGCAGCTTAACAGGATTAGGTGGAAACACCATATATTTT.

The CDR3 region has the DNA TGTGCCAGCAGTATACAGGGGGAAGCCTACGAGCAGTACTTC. Translation gives CASSIQGEAYEQYF. This chain connects TRBV6-5 to TRBJ2-7; TRBD1 matches 8 bases. V shed 5 bases and J 2 bases; nucleotides not matched to a gene: 5. Germline V gene sequence: CDR1 MNHEY, CDR2 SVGAGI. The CDR3 contains 14 residues.

This clone was recorded once. CDR3 nucleotide sequence: TGTGCCATCAAGGGGGGACAGGGAACCTACAATGAGCAGTTCTTC. This sequence encodes CAIKGGQGTYNEQFF. The V call is TRBV10-3, the J call TRBJ2-1; 9 bases match TRBD1. Germline V gene sequence: CDR1 ENHRY, CDR2 SYGVKD. Germline trimming cut 7 bases from V and 2 bases from J; bases unmatched to any gene: 6. This CDR3 has 15 residues.